This T cell receptor (beta chain) came from a study of memory CD4+ T cells and cytomegalovirus serostatus. For this clone: Its antigen is as yet unknown.

Germline CDR1 is MGHDK and CDR2 is SYGVNS. There are 13 residues in the CDR3. V was trimmed by 4 bases and J by 8 bases, leaving 12 bases between them. Only in-frame clones appear in the TCRdb table, and some are missing; sequencing was by immunoSEQ multiplex PCR. The repertoire includes about 75,000 clones, 60% to 80% of them detected once, and just over 2.5% sits in the top ten. Study-wide points: CD4+ memory repertoires contained about two fifths of the roughly 160 reported CMV TCRbeta sequences. Repertoires predicted CMV serostatus with median bootstrapped AUC of approximately 0.94.

The sort gate was single viable CD3+CD4+CD8-CD45RO+ cells for memory CD4+ T cells. CD4+ T cells were isolated by positive magnetic selection. This TCR was recovered from an adult in good health and CMV-seropositive. The rearrangement links TRBV25-1 to TRBJ1-5; no reliable D call. What was sequenced was memory CD4+ T cells from blood. CDR3 nucleotide sequence: TGTGCCAGCAGTGGTACTTTATGTAAGCCCCAGCATTTT. This sequence encodes CASSGTLCKPQHF. Variable domain in full (rest from reference TRBV25-1 and TRBJ1-5): EADIYQTPRYLVIGTGKKITLECSQTMGHDKMYWYQQDPGMELHLIHYSYGVNSTEKGDLSSESTVSRIRTEHFPLTLESARPSHTSQYLCASSGTLCKPQHFGDGTRLSIL.